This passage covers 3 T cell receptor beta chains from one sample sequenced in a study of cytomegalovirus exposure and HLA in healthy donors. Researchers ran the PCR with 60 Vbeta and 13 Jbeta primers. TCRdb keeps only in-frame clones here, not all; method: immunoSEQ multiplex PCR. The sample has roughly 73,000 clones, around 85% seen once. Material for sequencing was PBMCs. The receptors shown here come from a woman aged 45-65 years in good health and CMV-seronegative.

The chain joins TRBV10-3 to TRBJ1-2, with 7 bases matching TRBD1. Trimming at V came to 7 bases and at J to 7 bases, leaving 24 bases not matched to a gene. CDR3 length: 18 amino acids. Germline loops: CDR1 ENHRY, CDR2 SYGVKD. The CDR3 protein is CAIKGDPGQKSLASGYTF. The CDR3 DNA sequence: TGTGCCATCAAGGGTGATCCGGGACAGAAAAGTTTGGCCTCTGGCTACACCTTC.

This chain's CDR3 is CASSLMAEHPQHF. In DNA form, the CDR3 reads TGTGCCAGCAGCTTAATGGCGGAGCATCCCCAGCATTTT. The chain is built from TRBV7-9 and TRBJ1-5; D gene uncertain. The germline V gene encodes CDR1 SEHNR and CDR2 FQNEAQ (reference sequence). The CDR3 consists of 13 residues. V was cut by 2 bases and J by 10 bases, with 12 bases left in between.

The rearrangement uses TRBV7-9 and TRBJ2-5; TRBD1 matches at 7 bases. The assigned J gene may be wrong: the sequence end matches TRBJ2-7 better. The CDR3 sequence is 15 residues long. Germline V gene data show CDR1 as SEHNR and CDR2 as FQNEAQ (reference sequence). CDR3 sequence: CASSLIRDSYYEQYF. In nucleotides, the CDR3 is TGTGCCAGCAGCTTGATCCGGGACAGTTACTACGAGCAGTACTTC.